These 7 T cell receptor beta chains originate from one sample sequenced in a study of regulatory T cells in long-lasting Graves disease. As for time point: persistent/refractory GD, antithyroid drugs over 5 years with positive TRAb. PBMC RNA was the source of the TCR library. CDR3 regions were amplified by Arm-PCR using iRepertoire HTBI primers to build TCR beta libraries. From the multiplex PCR reads, TCRdb called clonotypes with MiXCR, one entry per CDR3 protein. Found here are about 420,000 distinct CDR3 sequences, 20% to 25% of them singletons; the top ten hold about a quarter. Here the sequenced sample was peripheral blood mononuclear cells (PBMCs), taken when the disease was refractory, from a patient treated with antithyroid drugs. The receptor set was obtained from a female donor with Graves disease.

The V and J genes are TRBV24-1 and TRBJ2-7, with TRBD1 matching 7 bases. The CDR3 extends over 13 amino acids. Germline CDR1 is KGHDR and CDR2 is SFDVKD. The V and J ends lost 3 bases and 8 bases, in that order; junction bases with no gene match: 6. The CDR3 coding sequence is TGTGCCACCAGTGATCCGGGACAGACTAAGCAGTACTTC. Translating gives CATSDPGQTKQYF.

This chain links TRBV5-4 with TRBJ2-7; TRBD2 matches 7 bases. The CDR3 extends over 18 amino acids. The V gene end was trimmed by 0 bases and the J gene end by 7 bases; junction bases not matched to a gene: 19. Per the germline V gene, CDR1 is SGHNT and CDR2 is YYREEE (reference sequence). In nucleotides, the CDR3 is TGTGCCAGCAGCTTGGGGGTGACTATGAGCGGGATCTCACTTGAGCAGTACTTC. This translates into CASSLGVTMSGISLEQYF. Full variable domain (outside the CDR3, taken from reference TRBV5-4 and TRBJ2-7): ETGVTQSPTHLIKTRGQQVTLRCSSQSGHNTVSWYQQALGQGPQFIFQYYREEENGRGNFPPRFSGLQFPNYSSELNVNALELDDSALYLCASSLGVTMSGISLEQYFGPGTRLTVT.

The chain couples TRBV19 to TRBJ1-6; no reliable D call. V was clipped by 11 bases and J by 1 base, with 15 bases between them. This CDR3 contains 15 residues. Germline CDR1 is LNHDA and CDR2 is SQIVND (reference sequence). The CDR3 sequence: CASKEDISYNSPLHF. CDR3 nucleotides: TGTGCCTCCAAAGAGGATATATCCTATAATTCACCCCTCCACTTT.

The V gene is TRBV20-1, the J gene TRBJ2-7, with D perhaps TRBD2 (5 bases). Germline CDR1 and CDR2: DFQATT and SNEGSKA (reference sequence). This CDR3 spans 11 amino acids. The V end lost 3 bases, the J end lost 12 bases, and 15 bases lay between the germline ends. For the CDR3, the DNA is TGCAGTGCTAGGGGAGACGGCATTCGGTACTTC. Its translation is CSARGDGIRYF.

This clonotype has more than one count but fewer than ten. The rearrangement uses TRBV6-1 and TRBJ2-5, with D possibly being TRBD2 (6 bases). Germline V lookup: CDR1 MNHNS, CDR2 SASEGT. Trimming pared 9 bases from V and 1 base from J, leaving 18 bases between. The CDR3 is 15 residues long. The CDR3 loop is CASGTYPRRQETQYF. The CDR3 DNA sequence: TGTGCCAGTGGGACTTACCCTAGGCGCCAAGAGACCCAGTACTTC.

This chain uses TRBV12-3 or TRBV12-4 with TRBJ1-2; the match to TRBD1 covers 8 bases. Trimming cost V 6 bases and J 6 bases; bases outside gene matches: 12. This CDR3 is 15 amino acids long. The CDR3 bases are TGTGCCAGCAGAGGGCGAGCAGGGGGCTCGCATGGCTACACCTTC. As protein: CASRGRAGGSHGYTF.

The gene calls are TRBV20-1 and TRBJ1-5; no reliable D call. In germline, CDR1 is DFQATT, CDR2 SNEGSKA (reference sequence). The CDR3 runs to 14 residues. V was clipped by 6 bases and J by 3 bases, with 15 bases between them. CDR3 region: CSALPTVSNQPQHF. The DNA of the CDR3 is TGCAGTGCCCTTCCCACGGTATCCAATCAGCCCCAGCATTTT.